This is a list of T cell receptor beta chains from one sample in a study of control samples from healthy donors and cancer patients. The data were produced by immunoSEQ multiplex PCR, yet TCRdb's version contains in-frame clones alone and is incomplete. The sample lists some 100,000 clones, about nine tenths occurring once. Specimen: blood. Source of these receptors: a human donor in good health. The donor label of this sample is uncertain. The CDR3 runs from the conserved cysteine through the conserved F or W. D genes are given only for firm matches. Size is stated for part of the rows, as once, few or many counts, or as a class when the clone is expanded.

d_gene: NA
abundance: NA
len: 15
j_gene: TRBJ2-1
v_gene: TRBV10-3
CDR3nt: TGTGCCATCAGTGAACGGGAAAAAAACCCCAATGAGCAGTTCTTC
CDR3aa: CAISEREKNPNEQFF

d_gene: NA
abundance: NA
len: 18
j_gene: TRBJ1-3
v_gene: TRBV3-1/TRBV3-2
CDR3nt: TGTGCCAGCAGCCAAGATTTTAGCAGGCGCCTCTCTGGAAACACCATATATTTT
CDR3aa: CASSQDFSRRLSGNTIYF

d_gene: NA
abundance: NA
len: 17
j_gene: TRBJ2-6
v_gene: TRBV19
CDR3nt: TGTGCCAGACGGCAAGGACAGATCCGCTCTGGGGCCAACGTCCTGACTTTC
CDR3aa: CARRQGQIRSGANVLTF

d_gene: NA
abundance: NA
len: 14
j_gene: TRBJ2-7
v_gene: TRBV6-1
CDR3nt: TGTGCCAGCAGTGCAGCACGGAGCTCCTACGAGCAGTACTTC
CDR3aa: CASSAARSSYEQYF

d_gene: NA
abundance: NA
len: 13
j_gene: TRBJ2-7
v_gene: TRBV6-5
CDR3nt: TGTGCCAGCAGACCCGGACAGCGAAGGGAGCAGTACTTC
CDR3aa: CASRPGQRREQYF

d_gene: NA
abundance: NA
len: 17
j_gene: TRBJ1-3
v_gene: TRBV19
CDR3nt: TGTGCCAGTAGTATAGATCCTCCGGCGTACACTGGAAACACCATATATTTT
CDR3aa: CASSIDPPAYTGNTIYF

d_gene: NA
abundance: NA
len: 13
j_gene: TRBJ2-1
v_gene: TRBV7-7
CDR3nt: TGTGCCAGCAGCTTAGACAGGCTCAATGAGCAGTTCTTC
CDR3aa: CASSLDRLNEQFF

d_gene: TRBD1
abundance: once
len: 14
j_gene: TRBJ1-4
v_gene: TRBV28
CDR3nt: TGTGCCAGCGCCAGGGGGCGGGCTAATGAAAAACTGTTTTTT
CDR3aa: CASARGRANEKLFF

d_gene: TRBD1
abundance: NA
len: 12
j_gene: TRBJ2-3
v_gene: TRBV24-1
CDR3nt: TGTGCCACACAACAGGGGACGGATACGCAGTATTTT
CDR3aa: CATQQGTDTQYF

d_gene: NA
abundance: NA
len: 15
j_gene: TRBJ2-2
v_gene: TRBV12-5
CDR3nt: TGTGCTAGTGGCCTGACGGTATCGAACACCGGGGAGCTGTTTTTT
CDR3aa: CASGLTVSNTGELFF

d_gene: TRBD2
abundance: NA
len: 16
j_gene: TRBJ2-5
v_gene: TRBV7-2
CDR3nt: TGTGCCAGCAGCTTACGGGGACTAGCGGGCCAAGAGACCCAGTACTTC
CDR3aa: CASSLRGLAGQETQYF

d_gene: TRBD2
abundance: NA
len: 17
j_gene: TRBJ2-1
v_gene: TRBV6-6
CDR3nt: TGTGCCAGCAGTCCTCTCGTCACTAGCGGGGGGCGGGGTGAGCAGTTCTTC
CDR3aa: CASSPLVTSGGRGEQFF

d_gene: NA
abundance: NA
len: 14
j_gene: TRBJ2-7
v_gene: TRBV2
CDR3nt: TGTGCCAGCAGTGAACCGTCCCCCGCCGGCGAGCAGTACTTC
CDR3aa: CASSEPSPAGEQYF

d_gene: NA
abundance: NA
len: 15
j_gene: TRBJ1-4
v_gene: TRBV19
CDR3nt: TGTGTCAGTTCCGGTGTTGTGGCGGAGAAGGAAAAACTGTTTTTT
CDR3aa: CVSSGVVAEKEKLFF

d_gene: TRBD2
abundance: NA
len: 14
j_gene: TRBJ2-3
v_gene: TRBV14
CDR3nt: TGTGCCAGCAGCCTGAGCGGGGGGGCAGATACGCAGTATTTT
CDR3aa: CASSLSGGADTQYF

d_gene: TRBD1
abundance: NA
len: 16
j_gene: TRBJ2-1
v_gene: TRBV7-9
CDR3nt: TGTGCCAGCAGCTTAGATCGACAGGGTCTGGGCAATGAGCAGTTCTTC
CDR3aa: CASSLDRQGLGNEQFF

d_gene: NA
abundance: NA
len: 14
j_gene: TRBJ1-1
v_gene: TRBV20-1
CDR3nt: TGCAGTGCTAGTGTCCCAGGACTGGACACTGAAGCTTTCTTT
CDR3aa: CSASVPGLDTEAFF

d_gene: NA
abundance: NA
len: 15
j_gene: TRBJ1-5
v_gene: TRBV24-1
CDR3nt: TGTGCCACCAGTGCTTCGGGAAGAGGCAATCAGCCCCAGCATTTT
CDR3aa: CATSASGRGNQPQHF

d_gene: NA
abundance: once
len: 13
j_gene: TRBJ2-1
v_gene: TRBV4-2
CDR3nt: TGTGCCAGCAGCCAAGGGGATAGAAATGAGCAGTTCTTC
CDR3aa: CASSQGDRNEQFF

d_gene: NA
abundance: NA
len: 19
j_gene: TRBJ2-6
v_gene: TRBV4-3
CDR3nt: TGCGCCAGCAGCCAAGTACGAGTTAGCTCGTTCTCTGGGGCCAACGTCCTGACTTTC
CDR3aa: CASSQVRVSSFSGANVLTF

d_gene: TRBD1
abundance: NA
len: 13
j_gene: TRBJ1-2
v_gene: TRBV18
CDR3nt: TGTGCCAGCTCACCCAATGGGGACAGGGGCTACACCTTC
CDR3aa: CASSPNGDRGYTF

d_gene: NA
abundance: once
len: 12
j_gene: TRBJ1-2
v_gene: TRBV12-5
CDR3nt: TGTGCTAGTGGCGCAGTTAACTATGGCTACACCTTC
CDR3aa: CASGAVNYGYTF

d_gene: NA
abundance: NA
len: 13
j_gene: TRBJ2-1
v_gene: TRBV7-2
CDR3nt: TGTGCCAGTCGGGGGAGCTCCTACAATGAGCAGTTCTTC
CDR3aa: CASRGSSYNEQFF

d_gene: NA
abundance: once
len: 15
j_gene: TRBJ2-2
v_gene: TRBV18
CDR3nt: TGTGCCAGCTCATCTTTGCTGGGAGGCACCGGGGAGCTGTTTTTT
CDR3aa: CASSSLLGGTGELFF

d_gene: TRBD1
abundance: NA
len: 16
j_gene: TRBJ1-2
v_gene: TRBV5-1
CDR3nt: TGCGCCAGCAGCTTGGCTGGTGTCGAGACAGGGGGCGGCTACACCTTC
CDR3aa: CASSLAGVETGGGYTF

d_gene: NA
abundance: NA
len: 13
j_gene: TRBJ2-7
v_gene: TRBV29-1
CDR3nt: TGCAGCGTTGAACTCCGGGCCGAGTACGAGCAGTACTTC
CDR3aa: CSVELRAEYEQYF

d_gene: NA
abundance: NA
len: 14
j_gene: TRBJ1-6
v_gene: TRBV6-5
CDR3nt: TGTGCCAGTCACAGGGTTAAGAATAATTCACCCCTCCACTTT
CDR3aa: CASHRVKNNSPLHF

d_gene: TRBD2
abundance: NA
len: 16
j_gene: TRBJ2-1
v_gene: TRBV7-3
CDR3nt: TGTGCCAGCAGCCCCCACCGGACTAGCGGGGGTAATGAGCAGTTCTTC
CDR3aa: CASSPHRTSGGNEQFF

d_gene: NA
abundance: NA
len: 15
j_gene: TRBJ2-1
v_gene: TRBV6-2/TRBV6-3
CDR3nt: TGTGCCAGCAGTCCCGGTTCGCGGTCCTACAATGAGCAGTTCTTC
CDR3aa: CASSPGSRSYNEQFF

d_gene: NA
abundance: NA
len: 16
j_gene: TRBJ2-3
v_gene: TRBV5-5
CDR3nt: TGTGCCAGCAGCCAAGGCGGGCTAGAACACATAGATACGCAGTATTTT
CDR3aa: CASSQGGLEHIDTQYF

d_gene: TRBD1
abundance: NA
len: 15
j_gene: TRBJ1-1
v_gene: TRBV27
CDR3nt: TGTGCCAGCAGTTGGGGCCAGGGGGCGGCTCCTGAAGCTTTCTTT
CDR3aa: CASSWGQGAAPEAFF

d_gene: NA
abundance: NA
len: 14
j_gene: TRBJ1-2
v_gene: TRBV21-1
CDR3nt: TGTGCCAGCAGCGGGACAGGGGAAGACTATGGCTACACCTTC
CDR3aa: CASSGTGEDYGYTF

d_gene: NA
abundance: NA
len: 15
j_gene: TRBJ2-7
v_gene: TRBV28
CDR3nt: TGTGCCAGCAGTCCACATGGGAGTGGGGCCTACGAGCAGTACTTC
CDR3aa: CASSPHGSGAYEQYF

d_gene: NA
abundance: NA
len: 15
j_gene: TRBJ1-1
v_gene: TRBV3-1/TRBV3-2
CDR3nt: TGTGCCAGCAGCCAAGACGCACCTCCGAGCACTGAAGCTTTCTTT
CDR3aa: CASSQDAPPSTEAFF

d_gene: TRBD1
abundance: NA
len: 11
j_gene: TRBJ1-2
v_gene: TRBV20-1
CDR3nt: TGCAGTGCCCGGACAGGTTATGGCTACACCTTC
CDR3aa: CSARTGYGYTF

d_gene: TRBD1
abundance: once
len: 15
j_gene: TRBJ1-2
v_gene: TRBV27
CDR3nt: TGTGCCAGCAGTTTGCGAGGGGGCGCGGGGTATGGCTACACCTTC
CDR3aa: CASSLRGGAGYGYTF

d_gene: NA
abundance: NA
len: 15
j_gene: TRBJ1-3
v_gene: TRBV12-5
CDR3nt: TGTGCTAGTGGTTTACTCCCAAGGGCTGGGAACACCATATATTTT
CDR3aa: CASGLLPRAGNTIYF

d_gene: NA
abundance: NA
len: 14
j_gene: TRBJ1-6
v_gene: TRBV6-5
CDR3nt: TGTGCCAGCATGGAGGGCTCCTATAATTCACCCCTCCACTTT
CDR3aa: CASMEGSYNSPLHF

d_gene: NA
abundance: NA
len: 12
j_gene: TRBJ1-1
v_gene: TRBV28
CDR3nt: TGTGCCAGCAGCCTCCGGGGCGTTGGAGCTTTCTTT
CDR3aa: CASSLRGVGAFF

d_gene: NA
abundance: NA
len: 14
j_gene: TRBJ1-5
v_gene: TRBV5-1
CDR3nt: TGCGCCAGCAGTGAGGGGAGCAGAAATCAGCCCCAGCATTTT
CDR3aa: CASSEGSRNQPQHF

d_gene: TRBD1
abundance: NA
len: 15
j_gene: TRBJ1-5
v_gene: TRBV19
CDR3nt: TGTGCCAGTAGTACCATAGGACAGGGCGATCAGCCCCAGCATTTT
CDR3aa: CASSTIGQGDQPQHF

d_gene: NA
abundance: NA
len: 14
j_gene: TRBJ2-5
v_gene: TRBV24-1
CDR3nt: TGTGCCACCAGTGATTACAGGTATGGAGAGACCCAGTACTTC
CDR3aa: CATSDYRYGETQYF

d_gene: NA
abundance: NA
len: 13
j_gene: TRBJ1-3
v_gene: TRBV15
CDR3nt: TGTGCCACCAGCAGAGATTACGGAAACACCATATATTTT
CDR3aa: CATSRDYGNTIYF

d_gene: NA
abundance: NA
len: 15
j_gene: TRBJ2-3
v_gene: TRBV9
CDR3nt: TGTGCCAGCAGCAAAAACAGACCTAGCACAGATACGCAGTATTTT
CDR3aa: CASSKNRPSTDTQYF

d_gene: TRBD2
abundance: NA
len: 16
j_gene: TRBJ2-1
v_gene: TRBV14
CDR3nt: TGTGCCAGCAGCAAGTCTAGCGGGGGGGCGAGGAATGAGCAGTTCTTC
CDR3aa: CASSKSSGGARNEQFF

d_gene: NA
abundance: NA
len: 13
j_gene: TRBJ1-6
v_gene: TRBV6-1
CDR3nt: TGTGCCAGCAGTGAACCCCTGGATTCACCCCTCCACTTT
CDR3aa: CASSEPLDSPLHF

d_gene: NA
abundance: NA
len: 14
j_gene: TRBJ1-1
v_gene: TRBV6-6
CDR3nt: TGTGCCAGCAGTTACGGTACAAGGAACACTGAAGCTTTCTTT
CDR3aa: CASSYGTRNTEAFF

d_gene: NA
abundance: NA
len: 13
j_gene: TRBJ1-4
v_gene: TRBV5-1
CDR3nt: TGCGCCAGCAGCTTGAGGGAAAATGAAAAACTGTTTTTT
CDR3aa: CASSLRENEKLFF

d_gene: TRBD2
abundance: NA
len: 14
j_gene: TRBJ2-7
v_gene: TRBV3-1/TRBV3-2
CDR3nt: TGTGCCAGCAGCACCCGAGCGGGGGGTCTCGAGCAGTACTTC
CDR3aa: CASSTRAGGLEQYF

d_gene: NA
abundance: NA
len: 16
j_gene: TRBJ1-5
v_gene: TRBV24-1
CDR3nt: TGTGCCACCAGTGGGACCTCTGACCCCGCCGATCAGCCCCAGCATTTT
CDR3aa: CATSGTSDPADQPQHF

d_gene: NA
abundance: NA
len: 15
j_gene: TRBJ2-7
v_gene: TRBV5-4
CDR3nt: TGTGCCAGCAGCTATCCGGGAACAGAGTACTACGAGCAGTACTTC
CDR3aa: CASSYPGTEYYEQYF

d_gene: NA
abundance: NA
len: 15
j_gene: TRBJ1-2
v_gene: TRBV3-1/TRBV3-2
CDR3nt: TGTGCCAGCAGCTCGGGGGGCGATATGTTAGGGGGCTACACCTTC
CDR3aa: CASSSGGDMLGGYTF

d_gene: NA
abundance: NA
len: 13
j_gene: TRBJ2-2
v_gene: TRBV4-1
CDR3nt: TGCGCCAGCAGCCAAGTTTCCACCGGGGAGCTGTTTTTT
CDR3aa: CASSQVSTGELFF

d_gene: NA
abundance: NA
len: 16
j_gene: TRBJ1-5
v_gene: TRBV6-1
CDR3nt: TGTGCCAGCAGTGTAATGGGAGGGAATAGCAATCAGCCCCAGCATTTT
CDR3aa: CASSVMGGNSNQPQHF

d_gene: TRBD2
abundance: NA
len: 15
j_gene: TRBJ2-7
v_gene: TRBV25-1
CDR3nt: TGTGCCAGCAGTGAAAGCGTCGGGGGGACCTACGAGCAGTACTTC
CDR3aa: CASSESVGGTYEQYF

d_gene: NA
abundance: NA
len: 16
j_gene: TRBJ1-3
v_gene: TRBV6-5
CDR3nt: TGTGCCAGCAGTTACTCGATAGGGATCTCTGGAAACACCATATATTTT
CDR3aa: CASSYSIGISGNTIYF

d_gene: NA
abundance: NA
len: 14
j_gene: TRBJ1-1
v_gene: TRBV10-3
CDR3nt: TGTGCCATCAGTGATAGCTCTAGAGGCACTGAAGCTTTCTTT
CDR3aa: CAISDSSRGTEAFF

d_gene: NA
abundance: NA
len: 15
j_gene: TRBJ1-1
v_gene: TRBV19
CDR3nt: TGTGCCAGCCTGAGAACCGGGGCTATGAACACTGAAGCTTTCTTT
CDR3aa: CASLRTGAMNTEAFF

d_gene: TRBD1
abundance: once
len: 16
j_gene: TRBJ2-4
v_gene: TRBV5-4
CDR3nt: TGTGCCAGCAGCTTAGACAGGGGGCTTGCCAAAAACATTCAGTACTTC
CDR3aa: CASSLDRGLAKNIQYF